What follows describes a single TCR beta chain. Its antigen is still unknown. This CDR3 has 15 residues. V lost 2 bases, J lost 0 bases, and 14 bases lay in between. Germline values: CDR1 GTSNPN, CDR2 SVGIG (reference sequence). These data come from a study of cytomegalovirus exposure and HLA in healthy donors. As for the study in general: Earlier findings included roughly 120 million unique TCR beta sequences obtained from 150 million to 200 million T cells.

General study findings and limits: Reportedly, cytomegalovirus status was diagnosed with high sensitivity and specificity. In an earlier analysis, about 87% or about 30%: the productive usage of most TCR beta V segments.

The study ran its PCR with 60 Vbeta and 13 Jbeta primers. Repertoires were generated with immunoSEQ multiplex PCR, while TCRdb's copy carries only in-frame clones and drops some. There are under 200,000 clones in the sample; 68% occur only once, and around 3% lies in the top ten. This sequence originates from a woman aged 35 to 49 in good health and CMV-seropositive. Source material: PBMCs. The chain is built from TRBV30 and TRBJ2-7, with D maybe TRBD2 (6 bases). CDR3 amino acids: CAWSNWAGNSYEQYF. The DNA of the CDR3 is TGTGCCTGGAGTAACTGGGCGGGGAACTCCTACGAGCAGTACTTC.